This T cell receptor beta chain appears in the sequencing data of a study of T cell responses to AZD1222 COVID-19 vaccine. Comment on this clone: Its antigen is still unknown.

V lost 5 bases, J lost 1 base, and 6 bases stayed unmatched. The germline gives CDR1 MNHEY, CDR2 SVGEGT. The CDR3 is 15 residues long. Study-level points and caveats: Along spike, vaccine-associated CD4 TCRs were found throughout, with dominance at 160-218 and 743-854.

TCRdb keeps only in-frame clones here, not all; method: immunoSEQ multiplex PCR. The sample has some 82,000 clones, more than 80% seen once. The rearrangement joins TRBV6-2 or TRBV6-3 to TRBJ1-1; 8 bases are shared with TRBD1. Source: peripheral blood, taken on day 0 of AZD1222 vaccination. This clonotype was sampled from an adult in good health. The CDR3 DNA follows: TGTGCCAGCAGTCCCCCCGGGACAGGGAACACTGAAGCTTTCTTT. Its protein is CASSPPGTGNTEAFF.